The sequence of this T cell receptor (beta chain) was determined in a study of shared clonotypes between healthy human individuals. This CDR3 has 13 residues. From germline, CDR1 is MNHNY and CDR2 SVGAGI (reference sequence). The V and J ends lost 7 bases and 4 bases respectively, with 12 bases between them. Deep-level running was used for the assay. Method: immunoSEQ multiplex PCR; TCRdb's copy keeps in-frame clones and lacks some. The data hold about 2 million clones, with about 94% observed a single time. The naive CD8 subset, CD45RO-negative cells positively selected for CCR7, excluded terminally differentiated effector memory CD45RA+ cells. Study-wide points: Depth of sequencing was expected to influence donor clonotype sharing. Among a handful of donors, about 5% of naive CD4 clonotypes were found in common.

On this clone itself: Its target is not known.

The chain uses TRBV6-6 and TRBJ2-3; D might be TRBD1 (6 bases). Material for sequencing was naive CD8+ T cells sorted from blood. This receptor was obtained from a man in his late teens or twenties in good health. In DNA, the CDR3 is TGTGCCAGCACACAGGGCCCGGCAGATACGCAGTATTTT. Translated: CASTQGPADTQYF.